These T cell receptor beta chains were read from a single sample in a study of T-cell memory formation after mild COVID-19. TCRdb called the 5' RACE reads again in MiXCR, with one record for every CDR3 protein. This table has about 350,000 distinct CDR3 sequences, approximately 13% appearing once. Sequenced sample: PBMCs or a T cell subset sorted from them (not recorded which). The receptors shown here come from a man in his late teens or twenties who had mild COVID-19 (a few samples of this study predate the infection). Cell type and time point are not known. Each CDR3 is given without its conserved first and last residue. A D gene is named only where the DNA matches it firmly.

J gene | V gene | D gene | CDR3 length | CDR3 protein
TRBJ2-1 | TRBV3-1 | TRBD2 | 13 | ASSQLAGGRDEQF
TRBJ2-7 | TRBV7-9 | - | 11 | ASSSTGIGEQY
TRBJ2-3 | TRBV6-5 | TRBD2 | 13 | ASSSGGGATDTQY
TRBJ1-2 | TRBV5-6 | TRBD1 | 12 | ASSWDRTNYGYT
TRBJ1-4 | TRBV3-1 | - | 13 | ASSPIGTRYEKLF
TRBJ1-5 | TRBV28 | - | 15 | ALGAPGGTGSNQPQH
TRBJ1-2 | TRBV12-3/TRBV12-4 | - | 11 | ASSPPTVYGYT
TRBJ2-5 | TRBV4-1 | - | 15 | ASSQLPTRGDQETQY
TRBJ1-2 | TRBV12-3/TRBV12-4 | - | 11 | ASSAGTLYGYT
TRBJ1-1 | TRBV4-3 | TRBD1 | 14 | ASSPTTQSGGGMAF